This is a list of T cell receptor beta chains from one sample in a study of identical twins. TCRdb ran MiXCR on the 5' RACE reads and lists one entry per CDR3 protein. Among 540,000 or so distinct CDR3 sequences, approximately 20% were seen once, and the ten largest hold around 0.5%. These same records also appear under a second study, on yellow fever vaccine responses in identical twins.

Sequenced: CD4+ T cells sorted from blood. Receptors were obtained from a woman aged 18 to 35 in good health. Each CDR3 is given with its conserved first and last residue. D genes are given only for firm matches. Rows give clone size only sometimes, using once, few, many, or a class for an expanded clone.

abundance: few; j_gene: TRBJ2-5; d_gene: TRBD2; v_gene: TRBV10-3; CDR3nt: TGTGCCATCAGAGAGGGACTAGCGGGAGGGGAGACCCAGTACTTC; CDR3aa: CAIREGLAGGETQYF
abundance: -; j_gene: TRBJ2-3; d_gene: TRBD2; v_gene: TRBV20-1; CDR3nt: TGCAGTGCGGGGGGGATGTACACAGATACGCAGTATTTT; CDR3aa: CSAGGMYTDTQYF
abundance: many; j_gene: TRBJ2-1; d_gene: TRBD2; v_gene: TRBV7-9; CDR3nt: TGTGCCAGCAGACCCCTAAAGCGGGGAGAATACAATGAGCAGTTCTTC; CDR3aa: CASRPLKRGEYNEQFF
abundance: -; j_gene: TRBJ2-6; d_gene: -; v_gene: TRBV27; CDR3nt: TGTGCCAGCTCGGCCATTCTCTCTGGGGCCAACGTCCTGACTTTC; CDR3aa: CASSAILSGANVLTF
abundance: once; j_gene: TRBJ2-2; d_gene: -; v_gene: TRBV6-1; CDR3nt: TGTGCCAGCAGGGGTCTAGTCGGGAACACCGGGGAGCTGTTTTTT; CDR3aa: CASRGLVGNTGELFF
abundance: -; j_gene: TRBJ2-2; d_gene: -; v_gene: TRBV13; CDR3nt: TGTGCCAGCAGCCCAACTTCCTTGCGGGTCGTCGGCACCGGGGAGCTGTTTTTT; CDR3aa: CASSPTSLRVVGTGELFF
abundance: once; j_gene: TRBJ1-4; d_gene: TRBD1; v_gene: TRBV7-6; CDR3nt: TGTGCCAGCAGCCTCGGACAGGGAATTTCACTTGAAAAACTGTTTTTT; CDR3aa: CASSLGQGISLEKLFF
abundance: -; j_gene: TRBJ1-3; d_gene: -; v_gene: TRBV5-1; CDR3nt: TGCGCCAGCAGCTTGGTTTCAGGGGCCAGCCCCAGCTCTGGAAACACCATATATTTT; CDR3aa: CASSLVSGASPSSGNTIYF
abundance: -; j_gene: TRBJ2-2; d_gene: TRBD1; v_gene: TRBV7-9; CDR3nt: TGTGCCAGCAGCGCCCGGGGACAGGGTTTGACCGGGGAGCTGTTTTTT; CDR3aa: CASSARGQGLTGELFF
abundance: few; j_gene: TRBJ2-7; d_gene: -; v_gene: TRBV15; CDR3nt: TGTGCCACCCGCGCAAGGAGGGCTTCCTACGAGCAGTACTTC; CDR3aa: CATRARRASYEQYF
abundance: few; j_gene: TRBJ2-5; d_gene: -; v_gene: TRBV18; CDR3nt: TGTGCCAGCTCACCACGACAGGGAGGGACCCAGTACTTC; CDR3aa: CASSPRQGGTQYF
abundance: few; j_gene: TRBJ2-3; d_gene: TRBD2; v_gene: TRBV28; CDR3nt: TGTGCCAGCAGCCCGTACCCTAGCGGGGGGCGAGCAGATACGCAGTATTTT; CDR3aa: CASSPYPSGGRADTQYF
abundance: -; j_gene: TRBJ2-1; d_gene: -; v_gene: TRBV7-9; CDR3nt: TGTGCCAGCAGCTTAGTCCTTGCAGGGCGCGATGAGCAGTTCTTC; CDR3aa: CASSLVLAGRDEQFF
abundance: -; j_gene: TRBJ2-7; d_gene: -; v_gene: TRBV4-1; CDR3nt: TGCGCCAGCAGCCAAGAAGGGACAAATATCGAGCAGTACTTC; CDR3aa: CASSQEGTNIEQYF
abundance: few; j_gene: TRBJ2-6; d_gene: -; v_gene: TRBV12-3/TRBV12-4; CDR3nt: TGTGCCAGCAGTTTTGGGGGCAGGGACGGGGCCAACGTCCTGACTTTC; CDR3aa: CASSFGGRDGANVLTF
abundance: -; j_gene: TRBJ2-5; d_gene: TRBD1; v_gene: TRBV11-2; CDR3nt: TGTGCCAGCAGCGCCCGACTCGGACAGGGGAAACAAGAGACCCAGTACTTC; CDR3aa: CASSARLGQGKQETQYF
abundance: few; j_gene: TRBJ2-5; d_gene: TRBD2; v_gene: TRBV5-1; CDR3nt: TGCGCCAGCAGTCAAATAGCGGGGAATGGAGAGACCCAGTACTTC; CDR3aa: CASSQIAGNGETQYF
abundance: few; j_gene: TRBJ2-1; d_gene: TRBD2; v_gene: TRBV6-5; CDR3nt: TGTGCCAGCAGTTACTCAGGACTAGCGGGAGGTGAGCAGTTCTTC; CDR3aa: CASSYSGLAGGEQFF
abundance: -; j_gene: TRBJ2-7; d_gene: -; v_gene: TRBV13; CDR3nt: TGTGCCAGCAGCTCCCCTAGCGCTCCCTACGAGCAGTACTTC; CDR3aa: CASSSPSAPYEQYF
abundance: few; j_gene: TRBJ1-3; d_gene: -; v_gene: TRBV5-5; CDR3nt: TGTGCCAGCAGCTTGCAGCTGTACTCTGGAAACACCATATATTTT; CDR3aa: CASSLQLYSGNTIYF
abundance: few; j_gene: TRBJ2-1; d_gene: TRBD2; v_gene: TRBV27; CDR3nt: TGTGCCAGCAGTTTAGTGTGGACTAGCGGGAGTAGGTACAATGAGCAGTTCTTC; CDR3aa: CASSLVWTSGSRYNEQFF
abundance: -; j_gene: TRBJ2-2; d_gene: -; v_gene: TRBV12-3/TRBV12-4; CDR3nt: TGTGCCAGCATCTCCTCCGGGACCGCGAACACCGGGGAGCTGTTTTTT; CDR3aa: CASISSGTANTGELFF
abundance: -; j_gene: TRBJ2-2; d_gene: TRBD2; v_gene: TRBV6-5; CDR3nt: TGTGCCAGCAGTTACGATCGGGGGGGCCTTACTTTTCGTCGCGGGGAGCTGTTTTTT; CDR3aa: CASSYDRGGLTFRRGELFF
abundance: -; j_gene: TRBJ2-2; d_gene: TRBD2; v_gene: TRBV12-3/TRBV12-4; CDR3nt: TGTGCCAGCAGTGATAATAGCGGGGGGGGCGGGGAGCTGTTTTTT; CDR3aa: CASSDNSGGGGELFF
abundance: few; j_gene: TRBJ1-2; d_gene: -; v_gene: TRBV10-3; CDR3nt: TGTGCCATCAGTGGAAACCGGGACGCCTATGGCTACACCTTC; CDR3aa: CAISGNRDAYGYTF
abundance: few; j_gene: TRBJ2-2; d_gene: -; v_gene: TRBV7-8; CDR3nt: TGTGCCAGCAGCCAATTGGTGAGAACTACCACCGGGGAGCTGTTTTTT; CDR3aa: CASSQLVRTTTGELFF
abundance: few; j_gene: TRBJ1-4; d_gene: -; v_gene: TRBV12-3/TRBV12-4; CDR3nt: TGTGCCAGCAGTTTGGGGGGGGTCTATGAAAAACTGTTTTTT; CDR3aa: CASSLGGVYEKLFF
abundance: -; j_gene: TRBJ2-3; d_gene: -; v_gene: TRBV28; CDR3nt: TGTGCCAGCAGTTTGCGAACGGCAACCACAGATACGCAGTATTTT; CDR3aa: CASSLRTATTDTQYF
abundance: -; j_gene: TRBJ1-1; d_gene: TRBD1; v_gene: TRBV5-4; CDR3nt: TGTGCCAGCAGCTCCGGGACAGGGATATTTTCTTTCGCTGAAGCTTTCTTT; CDR3aa: CASSSGTGIFSFAEAFF
abundance: few; j_gene: TRBJ2-7; d_gene: TRBD2; v_gene: TRBV12-3/TRBV12-4; CDR3nt: TGTGCCAGCAGACCCAGCGGGGTCTCCTACGAGCAGTACTTC; CDR3aa: CASRPSGVSYEQYF
abundance: -; j_gene: TRBJ1-1; d_gene: -; v_gene: TRBV6-2/TRBV6-3; CDR3nt: TGTGCCAGCGGGCCACACTCTCCCAACACTGAAGCTTTCTTT; CDR3aa: CASGPHSPNTEAFF
abundance: few; j_gene: TRBJ1-1; d_gene: -; v_gene: TRBV20-1; CDR3nt: TGCAGTGGTAAGGGCCCAAACACTGAAGCTTTCTTT; CDR3aa: CSGKGPNTEAFF
abundance: -; j_gene: TRBJ1-1; d_gene: -; v_gene: TRBV7-9; CDR3nt: TGTGCCAGCAGCAGGCGGGACACGGGGCGTATGAACACTGAAGCTTTCTTT; CDR3aa: CASSRRDTGRMNTEAFF
abundance: -; j_gene: TRBJ2-1; d_gene: TRBD1; v_gene: TRBV12-3/TRBV12-4; CDR3nt: TGTGCCAGCAGTATGACAGGGCTTACTGAGCAGTTCTTC; CDR3aa: CASSMTGLTEQFF
abundance: -; j_gene: TRBJ2-7; d_gene: TRBD2; v_gene: TRBV20-1; CDR3nt: TGCAGTGCTAAGGCGACTAGCGGCTCCTACGAGCAGTACTTC; CDR3aa: CSAKATSGSYEQYF
abundance: few; j_gene: TRBJ2-5; d_gene: -; v_gene: TRBV10-3; CDR3nt: TGTGCCATCGGGGGCAGGACCGACCAAGAGACCCAGTACTTC; CDR3aa: CAIGGRTDQETQYF
abundance: -; j_gene: TRBJ2-7; d_gene: -; v_gene: TRBV6-5; CDR3nt: TGTGCCAGCAGTTCCGGCGGAGCACCCTACGAGCAGTACTTC; CDR3aa: CASSSGGAPYEQYF
abundance: few; j_gene: TRBJ2-5; d_gene: TRBD2; v_gene: TRBV11-2; CDR3nt: TGTGCCAGCAGCGCCCTTGGGCGGGAGGAGACCCAGTACTTC; CDR3aa: CASSALGREETQYF
abundance: few; j_gene: TRBJ1-1; d_gene: -; v_gene: TRBV6-5; CDR3nt: TGTGCCAGCAGTTACTCGGCAGGCATGAACACTGAAGCTTTCTTT; CDR3aa: CASSYSAGMNTEAFF
abundance: -; j_gene: TRBJ2-5; d_gene: -; v_gene: TRBV20-1; CDR3nt: TGCAGTGCTAGAGATGTGACCCAGTACTTC; CDR3aa: CSARDVTQYF
abundance: few; j_gene: TRBJ2-3; d_gene: -; v_gene: TRBV7-3; CDR3nt: TGTGCCAGCAGCTTAGATGTAGCCCGAGGTACAGATACGCAGTATTTT; CDR3aa: CASSLDVARGTDTQYF
abundance: -; j_gene: TRBJ2-2; d_gene: TRBD2; v_gene: TRBV29-1; CDR3nt: TGCAGCGTGAGCGGGGACGAGAACACCGGGGAGCTGTTTTTT; CDR3aa: CSVSGDENTGELFF
abundance: many; j_gene: TRBJ2-7; d_gene: TRBD1; v_gene: TRBV12-3/TRBV12-4; CDR3nt: TGTGCCAGCAGGGGGACAGCCGAGCAGTACTTC; CDR3aa: CASRGTAEQYF
abundance: few; j_gene: TRBJ2-3; d_gene: -; v_gene: TRBV29-1; CDR3nt: TGCAGCGTTCAAAACAACACAGATACGCAGTATTTT; CDR3aa: CSVQNNTDTQYF
abundance: -; j_gene: TRBJ2-1; d_gene: TRBD2; v_gene: TRBV11-2; CDR3nt: TGTGCCAGCAGCTTAGAGAGAGCGGGAGTGGCTAATGGGAATGAGCAGTTCTTC; CDR3aa: CASSLERAGVANGNEQFF
abundance: -; j_gene: TRBJ2-1; d_gene: TRBD2; v_gene: TRBV20-1; CDR3nt: TGCAGTGCTACCAGTAGCGGGGGTGAGCAGTTCTTC; CDR3aa: CSATSSGGEQFF
abundance: -; j_gene: TRBJ2-5; d_gene: TRBD2; v_gene: TRBV20-1; CDR3nt: TGCAGTGCTCCCCTTGTAGGGCGGGGGGAGACCCAGTACTTC; CDR3aa: CSAPLVGRGETQYF
abundance: -; j_gene: TRBJ2-1; d_gene: -; v_gene: TRBV14; CDR3nt: TGTGCCAGTCAGCCTATGGAAAACAATGAGCAGTTCTTC; CDR3aa: CASQPMENNEQFF
abundance: -; j_gene: TRBJ2-3; d_gene: -; v_gene: TRBV20-1; CDR3nt: TGCAGTGCTAGGAGCGTCCCAGATACGCAGTATTTT; CDR3aa: CSARSVPDTQYF
abundance: -; j_gene: TRBJ2-2; d_gene: -; v_gene: TRBV5-1; CDR3nt: TGCGCCAGCAGCTGGAGGTCGGGGGAGGACACCGGGGAGCTGTTTTTT; CDR3aa: CASSWRSGEDTGELFF
abundance: -; j_gene: TRBJ2-2; d_gene: -; v_gene: TRBV4-2; CDR3nt: TGTGCCAGCAGCCAAGAAGAGTTCACCGGGGAGCTGTTTTTT; CDR3aa: CASSQEEFTGELFF
abundance: few; j_gene: TRBJ2-5; d_gene: -; v_gene: TRBV9; CDR3nt: TGTGCCAGCAGCCCCCGGTCTAGGGGAGAAGAGACCCAGTACTTC; CDR3aa: CASSPRSRGEETQYF
abundance: few; j_gene: TRBJ2-5; d_gene: TRBD2; v_gene: TRBV12-3/TRBV12-4; CDR3nt: TGTGCCAGCAGTCACGAACTAGCGGAGGAAGAGACCCAGTACTTC; CDR3aa: CASSHELAEEETQYF
abundance: few; j_gene: TRBJ2-1; d_gene: -; v_gene: TRBV6-5; CDR3nt: TGTGCCAGCAGTTCCCTTCTTTCCAATGAGCAGTTCTTC; CDR3aa: CASSSLLSNEQFF
abundance: few; j_gene: TRBJ1-2; d_gene: -; v_gene: TRBV20-1; CDR3nt: TGCAGTGCTAGTTCTGGCTACACCTTC; CDR3aa: CSASSGYTF
abundance: -; j_gene: TRBJ2-7; d_gene: -; v_gene: TRBV5-1; CDR3nt: TGCGCCAGCAGGGGTCCCCTGGACTACGAGCAGTACTTC; CDR3aa: CASRGPLDYEQYF
abundance: once; j_gene: TRBJ2-7; d_gene: -; v_gene: TRBV7-2; CDR3nt: TGTGCCAGCAGCTTGGGGTTTTTCTCCTACGAGCAGTACTTC; CDR3aa: CASSLGFFSYEQYF
abundance: -; j_gene: TRBJ2-7; d_gene: -; v_gene: TRBV6-2/TRBV6-3; CDR3nt: TGTGCCAGCAGTTACTCGATTGTTTGGCAACGAGAACAGTACTTC; CDR3aa: CASSYSIVWQREQYF
abundance: few; j_gene: TRBJ2-3; d_gene: -; v_gene: TRBV2; CDR3nt: TGTGCCAGCAGTGAATACGGGCTGCCCGCCACAGATACGCAGTATTTT; CDR3aa: CASSEYGLPATDTQYF